This record covers a single TCR beta chain. Its specificity is unknown. The data are from a study of cytomegalovirus exposure and HLA in healthy donors. Whole-study results and caveats: Rare TCR sequences predominated, though certain public TCRs were found in many donors. Several of the most significant clusters appeared linked to common viral pathogens, based on a later analysis.

CDR3 length: 16 residues. The V gene's germline CDR1 is SNHLY and CDR2 FYNNEI. The J segment lost 5 bases and the V segment lost 8 bases, leaving 9 bases of the junction unmatched. The PCR used 60 Vbeta and 13 Jbeta primers. Sequencing used immunoSEQ multiplex PCR; TCRdb keeps in-frame clones, though not all of them. The table shows about 140,000 clones, with approximately 84% occurring only once. The chain employs TRBV2 and TRBJ2-5, with 15 nucleotides matching TRBD2. The TCR originated in a man aged 25 to 40 in good health and CMV-seropositive. The source material was PBMCs. In nucleotides, the CDR3 is TGTGCCAGCCGCCTCGGACTAGCGGGGGGGCAGGAGACCCAGTACTTC. Translated: CASRLGLAGGQETQYF.